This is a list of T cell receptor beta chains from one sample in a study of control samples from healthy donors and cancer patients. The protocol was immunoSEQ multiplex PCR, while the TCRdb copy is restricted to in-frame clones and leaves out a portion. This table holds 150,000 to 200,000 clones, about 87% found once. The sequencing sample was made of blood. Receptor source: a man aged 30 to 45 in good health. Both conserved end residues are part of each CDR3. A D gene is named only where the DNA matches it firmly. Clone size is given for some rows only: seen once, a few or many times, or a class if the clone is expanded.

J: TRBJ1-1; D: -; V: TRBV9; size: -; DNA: TGTGCCAGCAGCCCCAAGGTAATGAACACTGAAGCTTTCTTT; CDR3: CASSPKVMNTEAFF
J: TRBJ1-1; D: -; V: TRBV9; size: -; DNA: TGTGCCAGCAGCTCCAACGGGGTTGAAGCTTTCTTT; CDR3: CASSSNGVEAFF
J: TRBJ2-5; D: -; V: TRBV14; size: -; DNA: TGTGCCAGCAGCCACGGGACTGTACAGTACTTC; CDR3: CASSHGTVQYF
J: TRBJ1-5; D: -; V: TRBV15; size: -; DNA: TGTGCCACCCGAGTTGAGGTTAATCAGCCCCAGCATTTT; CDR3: CATRVEVNQPQHF
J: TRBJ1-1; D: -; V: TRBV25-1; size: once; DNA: TGTGCCAGCAGTTATGGGGGTGGCACTGAAGCTTTCTTT; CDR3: CASSYGGGTEAFF
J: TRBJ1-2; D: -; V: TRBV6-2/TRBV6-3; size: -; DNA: TGTGCCAGCAGTCACCCCCTTGGTTCCCCATACTATGGCTACACCTTC; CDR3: CASSHPLGSPYYGYTF
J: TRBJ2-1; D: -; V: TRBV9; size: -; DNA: TGTGCCAGCAGCGGAACCGACCCTTGGAGCTCCTACAATGAGCAGTTCTTC; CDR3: CASSGTDPWSSYNEQFF
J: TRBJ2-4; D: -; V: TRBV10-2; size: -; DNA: TGCGCCAGCAGTGAGCGGCTAGCCAAAAACATTCAGTACTTC; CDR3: CASSERLAKNIQYF
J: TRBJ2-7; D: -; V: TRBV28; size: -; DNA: TGTGCCAGCAGCCGGGCCACGAACCCCTACGAGCAGTACTTC; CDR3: CASSRATNPYEQYF
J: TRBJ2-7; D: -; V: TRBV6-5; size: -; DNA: TGTGCCACCCATTATTCTACCCGATCCTACGAGCAGTACTTC; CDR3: CATHYSTRSYEQYF
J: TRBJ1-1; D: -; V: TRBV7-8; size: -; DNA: TGTGCCAGCAGCTTAGGATACATTAAGACTGAAGCTTTCTTT; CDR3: CASSLGYIKTEAFF
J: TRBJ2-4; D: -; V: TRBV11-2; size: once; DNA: TGTGCCAGCAGCTCCACAGGGAACATTCAGTACTTC; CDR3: CASSSTGNIQYF
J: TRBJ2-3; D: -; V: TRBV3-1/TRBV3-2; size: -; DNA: TGTGCCAGCAGCCGCCGGACTTACACAGATACGCAGTATTTT; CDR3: CASSRRTYTDTQYF
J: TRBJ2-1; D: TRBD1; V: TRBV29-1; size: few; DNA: TGCAGCGTTTATCCGGGACAGGGTTTTGGTGAGCAGTTCTTC; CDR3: CSVYPGQGFGEQFF
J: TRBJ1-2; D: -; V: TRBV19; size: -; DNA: TGTGCCAGTAGTGACCCCCGAGGAAATGGCTACACCTTC; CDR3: CASSDPRGNGYTF
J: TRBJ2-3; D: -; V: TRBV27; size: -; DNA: TGTGCCAGCAGTTTACTCCCCCCAATAGCGGAGCTTCGCACAGATACGCAGTATTTT; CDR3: CASSLLPPIAELRTDTQYF
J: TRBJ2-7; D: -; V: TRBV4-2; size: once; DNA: TGTGCCAGCAGCCAAGCCGGGACTTCACCCTACGAGCAGTACTTC; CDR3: CASSQAGTSPYEQYF
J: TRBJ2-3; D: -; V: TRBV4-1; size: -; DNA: TGCGCCAGCAGCCAAGTCCGGGGGGCCTCAGCGGATACGCAGTATTTT; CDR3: CASSQVRGASADTQYF
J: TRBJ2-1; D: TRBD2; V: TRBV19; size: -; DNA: TGTGCCAGTTGTAATGAGCGGGAGTCCTACAATGAGCAGTTCTTC; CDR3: CASCNERESYNEQFF
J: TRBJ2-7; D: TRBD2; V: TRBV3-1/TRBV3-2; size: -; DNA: TGTGCCAGCAGCCAAGGGGACTACAGCTCCTACGAGCAGTACTTC; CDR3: CASSQGDYSSYEQYF
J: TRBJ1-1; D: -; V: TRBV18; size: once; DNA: TGTGCCAGCTCACCAGTCGGGGGAAAGGGCACTGAAGCTTTCTTT; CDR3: CASSPVGGKGTEAFF
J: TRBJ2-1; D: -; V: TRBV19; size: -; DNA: TGTGCCAGTAGTATCCCGGGGGCCTCCTACAATGAGCAGTTCTTC; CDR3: CASSIPGASYNEQFF
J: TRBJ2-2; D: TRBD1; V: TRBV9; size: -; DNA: TGTGCCAGCAGCGGGGGGACAGGGCAGACCGGGGAGCTGTTTTTT; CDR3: CASSGGTGQTGELFF
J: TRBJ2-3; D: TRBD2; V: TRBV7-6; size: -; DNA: TGTGCCAGCAGCTCCGGGACTAGCGGGGAGATCACAGATACGCAGTATTTT; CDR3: CASSSGTSGEITDTQYF
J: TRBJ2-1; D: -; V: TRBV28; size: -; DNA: TGTGCCAGCAGGCGGCGCGGACTATCCTACAATGAGCAGTTCTTC; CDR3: CASRRRGLSYNEQFF
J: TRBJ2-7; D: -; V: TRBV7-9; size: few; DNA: TGTGCCAGCAGCTCCGGACCAATCTACGAGCAGTACTTC; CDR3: CASSSGPIYEQYF